The present entry profiles one TCR beta chain with its context. Antigen specificity is unknown. This CDR3 has 12 amino acids. Germline-derived CDR1 and CDR2 are DFQATT and SNEGSKA (reference sequence). Trimming removed 5 bases at V and 3 bases at J, with 10 bases between. Preparing the TCRbeta library involved the use of unique molecular identifiers. TCRdb reanalysed the PCR reads using MiXCR and keeps one entry per CDR3 protein. Of 200,000 to 300,000 distinct CDR3 sequences detected, about 25% appear once; the ten largest clones hold around 2.5%. The sample originates from a study of T-cell reconstitution after alpha-beta-depleted transplantation in children. Findings of the study overall: When one year had passed after transplant, most T-cell counts and diversity came from newly produced T cells. The study traced high day-60 TCRbeta diversity in some patients to surviving recipient T cells and thymic progenitors.

J is TRBJ1-1 and V is TRBV20-1, with D perhaps TRBD1 (6 bases). The origin of this receptor is a girl between 2 and 10 years old with Fanconi anemia, due to receive a stem cell transplant. The sequences come from PBMCs, collected before TCRalphabeta/CD19-depleted stem cell transplant. CDR3 in amino acids: CSAGQGYTEAFF. DNA for the CDR3: TGCAGTGCTGGCCAGGGGTACACTGAAGCTTTCTTT.